This T cell receptor beta chain originates from a study of cytomegalovirus exposure and HLA in healthy donors. Whole-study results and caveats: A later analysis linked a missense DCLRE1C variant to TCR beta V- and J-gene trimming.

Both 60 Vbeta primers and 13 Jbeta primers went into the PCR. Profiling relied on immunoSEQ multiplex PCR, and the TCRdb table lists in-frame clones only, not all of them. Of approximately 89,000 clones in the sample, 85% are singletons; the top ten hold nearly 7.5%. The CDR3 sequence is 13 residues long. J gave up 6 bases and V 7 bases, and 4 bases lay outside the gene matches. The germline CDR1 and CDR2 sequences are SGHVS and FNYEAQ. A note on this clone: Its antigen remains unknown.

This clonotype originated in a man aged 35 to 55 in good health and CMV-seropositive. Source material: PBMCs. This sequence joins TRBV7-6 and TRBJ2-1; 9 bases fit TRBD1. The CDR3 DNA is TGTGCCAGCACCACAGGGGGCCCCAATGAGCAGTTCTTC. Its translation: CASTTGGPNEQFF. The complete variable domain, with remaining parts taken from reference TRBV7-6 and TRBJ2-1, reads GAGVSQSPRYKVTKRGQDVALRCDPISGHVSLYWYRQALGQGPEFLTYFNYEAQQDKSGLPNDRFSAERPEGSISTLTIQRTEQRDSAMYRCASTTGGPNEQFFGPGTRLTVL.